This TCR beta chain emerged from a study of T cell changes during pregnancy in multiple sclerosis. CDR1 and CDR2 from the germline V gene are LNHDA and SQIVND (reference sequence). The CDR3 totals 14 residues. Unmatched junction bases numbered 0, after V lost 1 base and J lost 5 bases. The method was immunoSEQ multiplex PCR; TCRdb's version includes in-frame clones alone and lacks a portion of them. The table has around 80,000 clones, 92% seen once. The material sequenced was peripheral blood, taken before pregnancy. The clonotype was recovered from a female donor with multiple sclerosis, enrolled in a pregnancy study. J is TRBJ1-5 and V is TRBV19; TRBD1 matches at 9 bases. The CDR3 sequence: CASSIGTGDQPQHF. The CDR3 region has the DNA TGTGCCAGTAGTATAGGGACAGGGGATCAGCCCCAGCATTTT.